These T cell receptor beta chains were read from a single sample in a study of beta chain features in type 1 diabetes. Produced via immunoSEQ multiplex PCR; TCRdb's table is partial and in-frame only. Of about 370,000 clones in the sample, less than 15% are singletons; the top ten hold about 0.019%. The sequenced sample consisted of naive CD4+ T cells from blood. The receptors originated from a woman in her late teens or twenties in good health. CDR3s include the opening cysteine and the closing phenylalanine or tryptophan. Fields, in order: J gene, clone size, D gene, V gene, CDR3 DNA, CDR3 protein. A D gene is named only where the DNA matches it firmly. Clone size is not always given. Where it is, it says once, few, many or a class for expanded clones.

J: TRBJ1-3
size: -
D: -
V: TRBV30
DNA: TGTGCCCGGGGACTTGGGTCTGGAAACACCATATATTTT
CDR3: CARGLGSGNTIYF

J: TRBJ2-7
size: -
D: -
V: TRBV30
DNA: TGTGCCTGGAGTGTACTCGGGGAGCAGTACTTC
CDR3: CAWSVLGEQYF

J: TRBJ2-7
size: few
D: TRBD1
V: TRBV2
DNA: TGTGCCACCAGGGACAGGGCGACCTACGAGCAGTACTTC
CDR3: CATRDRATYEQYF

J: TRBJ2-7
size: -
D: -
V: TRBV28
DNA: TGTGCCAGCGTCACTAGAAACTACGAGCAGTACTTC
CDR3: CASVTRNYEQYF

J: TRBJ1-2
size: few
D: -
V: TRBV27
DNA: TGTGCCAGCGGACTCGGGGGTTGGTATGGCTACACCTTC
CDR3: CASGLGGWYGYTF

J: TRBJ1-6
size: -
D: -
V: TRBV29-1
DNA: TGCAGCGTTGGAGAGACAAGTAATTCACCCCTCCACTTT
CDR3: CSVGETSNSPLHF

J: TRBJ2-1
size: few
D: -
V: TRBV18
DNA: TGTGCCAGCTCACACCCTACAGGTAATGAGCAGTTCTTC
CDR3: CASSHPTGNEQFF

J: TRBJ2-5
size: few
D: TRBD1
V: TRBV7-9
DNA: TGTGCCAGCAGCTTAGGGACAGGGAAAGAGACCCAGTACTTC
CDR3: CASSLGTGKETQYF

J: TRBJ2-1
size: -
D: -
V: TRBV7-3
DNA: TGTGCCAGCAGCTTGGCGGAGCCCCCCAATGAGCAGTTCTTC
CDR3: CASSLAEPPNEQFF

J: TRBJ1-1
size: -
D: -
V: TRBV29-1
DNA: TGCAGCGTTGGACAGCATGAAGCTTTCTTT
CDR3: CSVGQHEAFF

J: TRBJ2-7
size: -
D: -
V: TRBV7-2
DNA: TGTGCCAGCAGCTTATCGGAGTCCGCCCACGAGCAGTACTTC
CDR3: CASSLSESAHEQYF

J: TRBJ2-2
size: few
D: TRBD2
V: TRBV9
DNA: TGTGCCAGCAGCGTAGCGACTAGCGGGAGTCGCACCGGGGAGCTGTTTTTT
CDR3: CASSVATSGSRTGELFF

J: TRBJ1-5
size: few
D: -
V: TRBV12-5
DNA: TGTGCTAGTGGTCCCCTTATGGGGAGTAATCAGCCCCAGCATTTT
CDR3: CASGPLMGSNQPQHF